This TCR beta chain was sequenced for a study of shared clonotypes between healthy human individuals. About the research overall: CD8 memory received one plate per donor, CD8 naive two, CD4 memory three and CD4 naive three.

Clones were sequenced by immunoSEQ multiplex PCR, and TCRdb holds only the in-frame ones, with some missing. The table lists roughly 1 million clones, around four fifths of them singletons, with less than 1.5% in the top ten. Concerning this clone itself: The antigen is not known.

Unmatched junction bases numbered 3, after V lost 0 bases and J lost 2 bases. Per the germline V gene, CDR1 is SGHRS and CDR2 is YFSETQ. This CDR3 has 16 residues. HIV-negative, healthy adults without recent acute infections or vaccinations were the donors. Study-wide points: Clonotypes shared by all four donors outscored non-shared clonotypes in generation probability. Sharing across four donors was seen in around 5% of naive CD4 clonotypes.

The V call is TRBV5-1, the J call TRBJ2-3; 10 bases are shared with TRBD2. Material for sequencing was memory CD4+ T cells sorted from blood. Subset noted: CD45RA-negative fraction. The source is a man in his late teens or twenties in good health. Here the CDR3 DNA reads TGCGCCAGCAGCTTGGCAGGACTAGCGGCCACAGATACGCAGTATTTT. Translating it yields CASSLAGLAATDTQYF.